These T cell receptor beta chains were read from a single sample in a study of blood T cells in healthy people across ages. TCRdb reprocessed the 5' RACE reads via MiXCR and lists one record per CDR3 protein. This table holds over 1,500,000 distinct CDR3 sequences, around 42% found once. Sequenced: blood. These receptors came from a human donor in good health. CDR3s include the opening cysteine and the closing phenylalanine or tryptophan. A D gene is named only where the DNA matches it firmly. Only part of the rows carry a size: once, few, many, or a class if the clone is expanded.

size | J | V | D | CDR3 | DNA
few | TRBJ2-7 | TRBV5-8 | TRBD1 | CASSPGQVPSGEQYF | TGTGCCAGCAGCCCAGGACAGGTACCCTCAGGGGAGCAGTACTTC
once | TRBJ2-1 | TRBV9 | NA | CASSEIGALYNEQFF | TGTGCCAGCAGTGAAATTGGGGCCCTCTACAATGAGCAGTTCTTC
many | TRBJ1-5 | TRBV20-1 | NA | CSASVGAGANQPQHF | TGCAGTGCTAGTGTGGGGGCCGGGGCCAATCAGCCCCAGCATTTT
NA | TRBJ1-2 | TRBV7-9 | TRBD1 | CASSRATLTGYYGYTF | TGTGCCAGCAGCCGGGCGACCCTGACAGGGTACTATGGCTACACCTTC
NA | TRBJ1-1 | TRBV9 | NA | CASSVMSGNTEAFF | TGTGCCAGCAGCGTAATGTCGGGGAACACTGAAGCTTTCTTT
many | TRBJ2-7 | TRBV29-1 | NA | CSVERLGEQYF | TGCAGCGTTGAACGGCTGGGGGAGCAGTACTTC
few | TRBJ2-1 | TRBV19 | NA | CASSPRLVPPSYNEQFF | TGTGCCAGTAGTCCTCGACTAGTCCCTCCTTCCTACAATGAGCAGTTCTTC
NA | TRBJ2-5 | TRBV20-1 | NA | CSASLDRSWGTQYF | TGCAGTGCTTCGTTGGACCGTAGCTGGGGGACCCAGTACTTC
few | TRBJ1-1 | TRBV29-1 | NA | CSITWGREAFF | TGCAGCATCACATGGGGACGTGAAGCTTTCTTT
NA | TRBJ2-1 | TRBV28 | NA | CASRIHGRNNEQFF | TGTGCCAGCAGGATACACGGCAGGAACAATGAGCAGTTCTTC
NA | TRBJ2-7 | TRBV6-1 | TRBD1 | CASSGDRGPPYEQYF | TGTGCCAGCAGTGGGGACAGGGGCCCACCCTACGAGCAGTACTTC
NA | TRBJ2-5 | TRBV7-6 | NA | CASSLRGSAKETQYF | TGTGCCAGCAGCTTAAGAGGTTCAGCCAAAGAGACCCAGTACTTC
NA | TRBJ2-7 | TRBV20-1 | NA | CSALWDGYEQYF | TGCAGTGCTCTGTGGGACGGCTACGAGCAGTACTTC
few | TRBJ2-1 | TRBV4-1 | TRBD1 | CASSHNTGDSYNEQFF | TGCGCCAGCAGCCATAATACAGGGGACTCCTACAATGAGCAGTTCTTC
NA | TRBJ1-1 | TRBV7-2 | NA | CASSQTAGGQIAFF | TGTGCCAGCAGCCAAACTGCCGGGGGTCAGATAGCTTTCTTT
NA | TRBJ2-1 | TRBV5-1 | TRBD1 | CASVAGTGESLRYEQFF | TGCGCCAGCGTTGCCGGGACAGGGGAAAGTTTACGGTATGAGCAGTTCTTC
NA | TRBJ2-1 | TRBV29-1 | TRBD2 | CSAPGRDRNEQFF | TGCAGCGCTCCTGGGAGGGATCGAAATGAGCAGTTCTTC
NA | TRBJ2-1 | TRBV7-6 | NA | CASSSGPSYEQFF | TGTGCCAGCAGCTCCGGGCCCTCCTACGAGCAGTTCTTC
NA | TRBJ1-2 | TRBV7-2 | NA | CASSLGIPDGYTF | TGTGCCAGCAGCTTAGGGATCCCGGATGGCTACACCTTC
many | TRBJ1-1 | TRBV25-1 | NA | CASGEVGAFF | TGTGCCAGCGGGGAGGTTGGAGCTTTCTTT
NA | TRBJ2-7 | TRBV10-3 | NA | CAISDGDGDEQYF | TGTGCCATCAGTGACGGAGATGGAGACGAGCAGTACTTC
few | TRBJ2-1 | TRBV20-1 | NA | CSARDGGIHEQFF | TGCAGTGCTAGAGATGGGGGGATTCATGAGCAGTTCTTC
few | TRBJ2-3 | TRBV18 | NA | CASSPRTAPDTQYF | TGTGCCAGCTCACCGCGGACAGCTCCAGATACGCAGTATTTT
many | TRBJ2-6 | TRBV29-1 | NA | CSVEPSGANVLTF | TGCAGCGTAGAACCCTCTGGGGCCAACGTCCTGACTTTC
many | TRBJ1-2 | TRBV29-1 | NA | CSVVGTAFTDYGYTF | TGCAGCGTTGTCGGGACCGCATTCACCGATTATGGCTACACCTTC
few | TRBJ1-2 | TRBV11-2 | NA | CASSPVGVGGYTF | TGTGCCAGCAGCCCCGTGGGGGTTGGTGGCTACACCTTC
NA | TRBJ1-4 | TRBV5-1 | TRBD1 | CASSPPGQGGAFNEKLFF | TGCGCCAGCAGCCCCCCCGGGCAGGGGGGGGCCTTTAATGAAAAACTGTTTTTT
NA | TRBJ2-5 | TRBV5-1 | TRBD2 | CASSPGTSARLETQYF | TGCGCCAGCAGCCCCGGGACTAGCGCGAGGTTGGAGACCCAGTACTTC
NA | TRBJ2-7 | TRBV3-1 | NA | CASSQDWGVGSYEQYF | TGTGCCAGCAGCCAAGATTGGGGGGTTGGGTCCTATGAGCAGTACTTC
NA | TRBJ2-7 | TRBV4-3 | NA | CASSQDWQSYEQYF | TGCGCCAGCAGCCAAGACTGGCAGTCCTACGAGCAGTACTTC
NA | TRBJ1-2 | TRBV13 | NA | CASSLMGGVLYGYTF | TGTGCCAGCAGCCTAATGGGTGGGGTTCTCTATGGCTACACCTTC
few | TRBJ1-2 | TRBV6-1 | NA | CASSAQQGSNYGYTF | TGTGCCAGCAGTGCCCAACAGGGATCTAACTATGGCTACACCTTC
once | TRBJ2-1 | TRBV12-3/TRBV12-4 | TRBD2 | CASSAGTSGGLSYNEQFF | TGTGCCAGCAGTGCCGGGACTAGCGGGGGGCTATCCTACAATGAGCAGTTCTTC
NA | TRBJ2-1 | TRBV20-1 | TRBD2 | CSARVSSGGVYYNEQFF | TGCAGTGCTAGAGTGTCTAGCGGGGGCGTCTACTACAATGAGCAGTTCTTC
NA | TRBJ2-1 | TRBV3-1 | TRBD2 | CASSQDSSGGVDEQFF | TGTGCCAGCAGCCAAGATTCGAGCGGGGGGGTTGATGAGCAGTTCTTC
few | TRBJ2-1 | TRBV7-2 | TRBD2 | CASSARATSRDNEQFF | TGTGCCAGCAGCGCCCGGGCGACTAGCCGAGACAATGAGCAGTTCTTC